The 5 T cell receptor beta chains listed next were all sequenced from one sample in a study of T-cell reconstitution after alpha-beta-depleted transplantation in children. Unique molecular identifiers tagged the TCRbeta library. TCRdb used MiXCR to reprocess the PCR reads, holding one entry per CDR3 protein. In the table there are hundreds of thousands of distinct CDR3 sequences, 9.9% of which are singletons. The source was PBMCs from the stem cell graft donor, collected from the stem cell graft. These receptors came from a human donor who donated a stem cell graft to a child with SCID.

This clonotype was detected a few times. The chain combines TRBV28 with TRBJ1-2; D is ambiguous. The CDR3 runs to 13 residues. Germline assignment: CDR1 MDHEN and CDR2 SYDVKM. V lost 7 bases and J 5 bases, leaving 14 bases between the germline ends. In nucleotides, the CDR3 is TGTGCCAGCACCACGGGAAAAGGATATGGCTACACCTTC. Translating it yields CASTTGKGYGYTF.

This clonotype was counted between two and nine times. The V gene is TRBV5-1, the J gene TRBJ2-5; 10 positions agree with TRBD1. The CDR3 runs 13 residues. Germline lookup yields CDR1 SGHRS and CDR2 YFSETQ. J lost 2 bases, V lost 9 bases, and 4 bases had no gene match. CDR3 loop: CAKTDRGQETQYF. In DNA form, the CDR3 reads TGCGCCAAAACGGACAGGGGGCAAGAGACCCAGTACTTC.

The chain's CDR3 is CSYLTGQGWTDTQYF. CDR3 nucleotides: TGCAGTTATCTTACGGGACAGGGGTGGACAGATACGCAGTATTTT. The rearrangement joins TRBV20-1 to TRBJ2-3, with 10 bases identical to TRBD1. Germline assignment: CDR1 DFQATT and CDR2 SNEGSKA (reference sequence). This CDR3 has 15 amino acids. J gave up 3 bases and V 8 bases, and 11 bases lay outside the gene matches.

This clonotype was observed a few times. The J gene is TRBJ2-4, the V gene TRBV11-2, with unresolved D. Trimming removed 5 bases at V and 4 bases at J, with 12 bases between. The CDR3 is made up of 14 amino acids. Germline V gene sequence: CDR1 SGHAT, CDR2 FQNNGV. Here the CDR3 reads CASSTGPEKNIQYF. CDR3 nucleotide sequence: TGTGCCAGCAGCACGGGCCCGGAGAAAAACATTCAGTACTTC.

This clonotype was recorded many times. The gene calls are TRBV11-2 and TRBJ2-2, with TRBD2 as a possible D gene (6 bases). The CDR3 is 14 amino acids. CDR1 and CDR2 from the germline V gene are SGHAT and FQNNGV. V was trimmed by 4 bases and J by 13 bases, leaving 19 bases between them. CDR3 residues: CASSSTGSLGRLFF. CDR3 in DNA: TGTGCCAGCAGCTCGACCGGGAGCCTAGGCAGGCTGTTTTTT.